Listed here are 3 T cell receptor beta chains from one sample, sequenced in a study of CD8+ T cells in alopecia areata. After isolation, RNA underwent reverse transcription to generate cDNA as the sequencing template. Profiled with immunoSEQ multiplex PCR; TCRdb holds only in-frame clones, not every one. This table has about 100,000 clones, roughly 89% appearing once. Treatment given: oral pan-JAK inhibitor, 5-10 mg twice daily. The sample here was CD8+ T cells sorted from blood, taken at week 24, from a patient treated with tofacitinib. Every receptor here comes from a human donor with alopecia areata.

The chain recombines TRBV11-2 with TRBJ2-3, with D possibly matching TRBD2 (6 bases). The V gene lost 0 bases and the J gene lost 3 bases, with 16 bases spanning the gap. Germline lookup yields CDR1 SGHAT and CDR2 FQNNGV. The CDR3 runs to 17 residues. The CDR3 loop is CASSLETGEGATDTQYF. In DNA form, the CDR3 reads TGTGCCAGCAGCTTAGAAACGGGGGAAGGGGCGACAGATACGCAGTATTTT.

The V gene is TRBV29-1, the J gene TRBJ1-2; D uncertain. Germline V gives CDR1 SQVTM, CDR2 ANQGSEA. V lost 0 bases, J lost 8 bases, and 7 bases lay in between. The CDR3 contains 11 residues. The CDR3 is CSVEDGYGYTF. DNA of the CDR3: TGCAGCGTTGAAGATGGGTACGGCTACACCTTC.

CDR3: CASSYTLRDEQFF. The CDR3, as DNA: TGTGCCAGCAGTTACACCCTTCGGGATGAGCAGTTCTTC. This chain uses TRBV6-5 with TRBJ2-1; D unresolved. Germline loops: CDR1 MNHEY, CDR2 SVGAGI. The V end lost 2 bases, the J end lost 8 bases, and 10 bases lay between the germline ends. This CDR3 has 13 residues.